The clone carrying this T cell receptor (beta chain) was recorded only once. The antigen is unknown. This specimen comes from a study of CD8+ T cells in alopecia areata. Extracted from the samples, RNA was reverse transcribed into cDNA to serve as the sequencing template. Data came from immunoSEQ multiplex PCR; TCRdb stores just in-frame clones and leaves some out. The sample has 150,000 or so clones, 50% to 60% seen once. The CDR3 is 15 residues long. V lost 0 bases and J 5 bases, leaving 16 bases between the germline ends. Germline V CDR1 and CDR2: GTSNPN, SVGIG (reference sequence). Study-wide points: Among patients, TCR sharing was less clear than in mice, a difference possibly due in part to HLA diversity in the patient population. Higher clonality and more expanded CD8+ clones appeared in lesional than normal scalp. Among the cells sequenced in scalp samples are also the resident alphabeta T cells of normal skin.

Starting from PBMCs, sorting isolated CD4+ and CD8+ T cells. The chain couples TRBV30 to TRBJ2-5; maybe TRBD2 (5 bases). This receptor was identified in a human donor in good health. Sequenced sample: CD4+ T cells sorted from blood. The CDR3 nucleotides read TGTGCCTGGAGTGTAGGTGGAGGCCCTCGGGAGACCCAGTACTTC. It is translated as CAWSVGGGPRETQYF.